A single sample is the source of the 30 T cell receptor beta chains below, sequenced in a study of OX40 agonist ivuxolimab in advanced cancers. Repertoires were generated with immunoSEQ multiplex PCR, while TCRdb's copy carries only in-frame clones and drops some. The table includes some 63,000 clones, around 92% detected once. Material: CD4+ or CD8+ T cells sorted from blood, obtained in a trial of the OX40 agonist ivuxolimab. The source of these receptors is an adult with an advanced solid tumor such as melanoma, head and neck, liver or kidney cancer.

CDR3 sequence: CASSPTGAEQYF. The CDR3 DNA is TGTGCCAGCAGCCCGACAGGGGCAGAGCAGTACTTC. The chain carries TRBV13 and TRBJ2-7; 8 positions agree with TRBD1. V lost 5 bases and J lost 7; bases outside the gene matches: 4. The length of the CDR3 is 12 residues. Germline-derived CDR1 and CDR2 are PRHDT and FYEKMQ (reference sequence).

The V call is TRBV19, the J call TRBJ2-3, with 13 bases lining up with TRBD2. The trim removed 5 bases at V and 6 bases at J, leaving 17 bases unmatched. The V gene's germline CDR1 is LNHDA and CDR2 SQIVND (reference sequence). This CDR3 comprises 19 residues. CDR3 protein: CASSSRTSGSRFGSDTQYF. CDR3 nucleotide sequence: TGTGCCAGTAGTTCCCGGACTAGCGGGAGTCGTTTCGGGTCGGATACGCAGTATTTT.

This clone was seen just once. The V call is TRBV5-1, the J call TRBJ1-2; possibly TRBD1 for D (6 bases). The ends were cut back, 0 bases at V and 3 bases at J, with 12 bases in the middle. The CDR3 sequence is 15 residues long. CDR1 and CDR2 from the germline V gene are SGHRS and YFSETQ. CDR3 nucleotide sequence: TGCGCCAGCAGCTTGGCCAGGGGCTCGTACTATGGCTACACCTTC. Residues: CASSLARGSYYGYTF. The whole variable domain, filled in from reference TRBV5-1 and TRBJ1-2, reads KAGVTQTPRYLIKTRGQQVTLSCSPISGHRSVSWYQQTPGQGLQFLFEYFSETQRNKGNFPGRFSGRQFSNSRSEMNVSTLELGDSALYLCASSLARGSYYGYTFGSGTRLTVV.

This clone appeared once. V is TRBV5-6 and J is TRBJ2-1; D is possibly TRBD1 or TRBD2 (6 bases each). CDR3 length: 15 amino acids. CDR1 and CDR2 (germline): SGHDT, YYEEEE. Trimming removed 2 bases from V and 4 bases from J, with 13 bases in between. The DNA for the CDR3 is TGTGCCAGCAGCTTTATCACAGGGAGGTACAATGAGCAGTTCTTC. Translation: CASSFITGRYNEQFF.

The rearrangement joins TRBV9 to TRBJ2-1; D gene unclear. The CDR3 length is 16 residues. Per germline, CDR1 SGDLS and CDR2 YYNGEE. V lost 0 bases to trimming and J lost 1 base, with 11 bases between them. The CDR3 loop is CASSVERSLSYNEQFF. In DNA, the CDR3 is TGTGCCAGCAGCGTAGAACGGTCCCTATCCTACAATGAGCAGTTCTTC.

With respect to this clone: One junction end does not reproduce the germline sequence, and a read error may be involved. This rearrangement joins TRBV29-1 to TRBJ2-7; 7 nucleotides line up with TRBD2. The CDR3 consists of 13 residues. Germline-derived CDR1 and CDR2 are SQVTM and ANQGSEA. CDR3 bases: TGCAGCGTTGAAAGGCGGGAGCCGTACGGGCAGTACTTC. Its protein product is CSVERREPYGQYF.

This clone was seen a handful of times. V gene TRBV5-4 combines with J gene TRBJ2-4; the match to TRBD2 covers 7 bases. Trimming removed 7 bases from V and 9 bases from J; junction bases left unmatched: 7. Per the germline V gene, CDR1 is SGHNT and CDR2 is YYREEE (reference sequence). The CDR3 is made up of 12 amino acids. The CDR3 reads CASSQGEGIQYF. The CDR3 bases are TGTGCCAGCTCACAAGGGGAGGGCATTCAGTACTTC.

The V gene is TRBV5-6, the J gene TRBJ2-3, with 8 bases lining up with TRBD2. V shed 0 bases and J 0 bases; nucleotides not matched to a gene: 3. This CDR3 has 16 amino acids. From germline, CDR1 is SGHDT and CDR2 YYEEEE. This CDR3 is CASSLALAESTDTQYF. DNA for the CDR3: TGTGCCAGCAGCTTGGCACTAGCGGAGAGCACAGATACGCAGTATTTT.

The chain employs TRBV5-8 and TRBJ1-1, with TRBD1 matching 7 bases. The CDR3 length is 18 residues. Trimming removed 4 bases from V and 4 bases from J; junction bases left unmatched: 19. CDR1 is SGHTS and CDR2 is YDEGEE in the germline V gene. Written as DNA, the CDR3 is TGTGCCAGCAGCCAATGGACAGGCCAAGCGCGGTGGGGCACTGAAGCTTTCTTT. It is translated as CASSQWTGQARWGTEAFF. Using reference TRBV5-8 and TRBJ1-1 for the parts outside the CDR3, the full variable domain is EAGVTQSPTHLIKTRGQQATLRCSPISGHTSVYWYQQALGLGLQFLLWYDEGEERNRGNFPPRFSGRQFPNYSSELNVNALELEDSALYLCASSQWTGQARWGTEAFFGQGTRLTVV.

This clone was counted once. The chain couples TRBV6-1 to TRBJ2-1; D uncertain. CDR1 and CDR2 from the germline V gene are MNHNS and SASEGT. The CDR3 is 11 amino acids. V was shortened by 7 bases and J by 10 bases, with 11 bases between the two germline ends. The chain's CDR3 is CASTPLREQFF. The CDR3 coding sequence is TGTGCCAGCACCCCCCTGCGGGAGCAGTTCTTC.

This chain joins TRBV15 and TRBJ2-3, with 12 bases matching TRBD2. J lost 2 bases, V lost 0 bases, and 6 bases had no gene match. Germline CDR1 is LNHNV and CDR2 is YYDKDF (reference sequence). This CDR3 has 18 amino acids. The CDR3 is CATSRDNGLAGYTDTQYF. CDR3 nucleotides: TGTGCCACCAGCAGAGATAATGGACTAGCGGGATACACAGATACGCAGTATTTT.

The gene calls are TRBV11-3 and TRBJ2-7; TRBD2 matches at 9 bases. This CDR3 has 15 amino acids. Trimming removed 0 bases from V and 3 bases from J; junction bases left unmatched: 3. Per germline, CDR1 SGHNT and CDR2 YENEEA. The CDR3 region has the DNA TGTGCCAGCAGCTTAGAGCGGGAGGGCCACTACGAGCAGTACTTC. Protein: CASSLEREGHYEQYF.

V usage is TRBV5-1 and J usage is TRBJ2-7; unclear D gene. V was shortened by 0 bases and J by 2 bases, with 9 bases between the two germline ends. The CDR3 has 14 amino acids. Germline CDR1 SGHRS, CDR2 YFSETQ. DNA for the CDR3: TGCGCCAGCAGCTTGGGGTGGCAAACCTACGAGCAGTACTTC. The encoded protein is CASSLGWQTYEQYF.

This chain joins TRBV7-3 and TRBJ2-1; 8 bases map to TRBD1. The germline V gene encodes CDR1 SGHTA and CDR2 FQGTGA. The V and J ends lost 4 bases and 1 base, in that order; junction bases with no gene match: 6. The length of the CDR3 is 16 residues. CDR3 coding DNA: TGTGCCAGCAGCTCCGTGACAGGGGATTCCTACAATGAGCAGTTCTTC. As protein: CASSSVTGDSYNEQFF.

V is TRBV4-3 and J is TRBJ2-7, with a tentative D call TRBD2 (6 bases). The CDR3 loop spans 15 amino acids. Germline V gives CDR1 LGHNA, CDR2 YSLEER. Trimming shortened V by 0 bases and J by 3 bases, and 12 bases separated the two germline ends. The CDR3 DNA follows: TGCGCCAGCAGCCAAGAACGCGGAGGGAGCTACGAGCAGTACTTC. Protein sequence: CASSQERGGSYEQYF.

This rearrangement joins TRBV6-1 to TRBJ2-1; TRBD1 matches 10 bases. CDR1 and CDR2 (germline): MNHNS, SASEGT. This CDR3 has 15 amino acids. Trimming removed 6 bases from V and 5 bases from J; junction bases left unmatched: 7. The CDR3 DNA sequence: TGTGCCAGCAGACTTCCGGGACAGGGGAACAATGAGCAGTTCTTC. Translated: CASRLPGQGNNEQFF.

The CDR3 nucleotides are TGCGCCAGCAGTGGGGGGGAGTCTCACAATGAGCAGTTCTTC. Residues: CASSGGESHNEQFF. The chain recombines TRBV10-2 with TRBJ2-1, with a possible D match to TRBD2 (6 bases). This CDR3 has 14 residues. V was trimmed by 4 bases and J by 5 bases, leaving 12 bases between them. Germline V gene lookup returns CDR1 WSHSY and CDR2 SAAADI.

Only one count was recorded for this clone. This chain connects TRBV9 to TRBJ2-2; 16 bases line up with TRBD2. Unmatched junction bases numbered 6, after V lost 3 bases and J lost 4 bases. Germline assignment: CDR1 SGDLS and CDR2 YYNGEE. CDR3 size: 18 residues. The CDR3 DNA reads TGTGCCAGCAGCGCGGGACTAGCGGGAGGGCCAGGCACCGGGGAGCTGTTTTTT. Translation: CASSAGLAGGPGTGELFF.

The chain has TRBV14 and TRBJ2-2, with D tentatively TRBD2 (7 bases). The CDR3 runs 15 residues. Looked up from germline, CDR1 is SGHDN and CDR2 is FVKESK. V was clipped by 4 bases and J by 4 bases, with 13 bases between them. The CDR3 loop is CASSPKGGGTGELFF. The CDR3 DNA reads TGTGCCAGCAGCCCCAAAGGGGGGGGCACCGGGGAGCTGTTTTTT.

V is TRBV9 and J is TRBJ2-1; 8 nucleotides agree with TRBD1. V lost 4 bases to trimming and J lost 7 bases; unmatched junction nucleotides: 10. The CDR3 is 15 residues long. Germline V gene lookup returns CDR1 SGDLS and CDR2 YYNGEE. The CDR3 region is CASSFLTGGGNEQFF. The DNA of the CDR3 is TGTGCCAGCAGCTTCCTAACAGGGGGTGGAAATGAGCAGTTCTTC.

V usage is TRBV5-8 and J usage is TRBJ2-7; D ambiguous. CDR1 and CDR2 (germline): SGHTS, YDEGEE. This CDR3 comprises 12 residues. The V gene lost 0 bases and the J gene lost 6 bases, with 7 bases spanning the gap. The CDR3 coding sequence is TGTGCCAGCAGCTTGGTGGGTCGCGAGCAGTACTTC. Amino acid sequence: CASSLVGREQYF.

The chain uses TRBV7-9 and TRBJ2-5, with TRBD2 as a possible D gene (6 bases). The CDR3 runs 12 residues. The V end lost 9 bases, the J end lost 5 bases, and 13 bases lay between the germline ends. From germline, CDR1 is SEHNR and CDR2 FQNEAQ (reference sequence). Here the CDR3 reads CASGGSEETQYF. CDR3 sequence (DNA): TGTGCCAGTGGGGGGAGCGAGGAGACCCAGTACTTC.

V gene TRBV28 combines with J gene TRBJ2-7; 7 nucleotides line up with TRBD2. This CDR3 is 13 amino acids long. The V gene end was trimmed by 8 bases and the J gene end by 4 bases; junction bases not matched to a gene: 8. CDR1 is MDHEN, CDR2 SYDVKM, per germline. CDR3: CASARGGRYEQYF. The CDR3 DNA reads TGTGCCAGCGCCCGGGGCGGGAGATACGAGCAGTACTTC.

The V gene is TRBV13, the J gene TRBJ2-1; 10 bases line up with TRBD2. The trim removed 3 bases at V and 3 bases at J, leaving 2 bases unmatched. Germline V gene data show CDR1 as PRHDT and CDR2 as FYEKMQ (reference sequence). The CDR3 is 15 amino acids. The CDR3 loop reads CASSFSGRLYNEQFF. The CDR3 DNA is TGTGCCAGCAGCTTTAGCGGGAGGCTCTACAATGAGCAGTTCTTC. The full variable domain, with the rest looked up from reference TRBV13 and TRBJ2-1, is AAGVIQSPRHLIKEKRETATLKCYPIPRHDTVYWYQQGPGQDPQFLISFYEKMQSDKGSIPDRFSAQQFSDYHSELNMSSLELGDSALYFCASSFSGRLYNEQFFGPGTRLTVL.

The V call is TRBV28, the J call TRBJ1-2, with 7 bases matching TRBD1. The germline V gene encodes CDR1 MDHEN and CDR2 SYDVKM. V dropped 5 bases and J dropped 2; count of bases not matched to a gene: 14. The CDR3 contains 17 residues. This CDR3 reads CASSPTGTAAINYGYTF. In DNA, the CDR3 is TGTGCCAGCAGTCCAACCGGGACAGCCGCCATCAACTATGGCTACACCTTC.

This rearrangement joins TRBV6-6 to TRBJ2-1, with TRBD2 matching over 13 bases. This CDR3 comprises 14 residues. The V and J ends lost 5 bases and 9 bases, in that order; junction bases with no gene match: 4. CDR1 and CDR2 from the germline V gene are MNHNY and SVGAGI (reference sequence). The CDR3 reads CASSTLAGGSEQFF. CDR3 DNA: TGTGCCAGCAGTACACTAGCGGGGGGGAGTGAGCAGTTCTTC.

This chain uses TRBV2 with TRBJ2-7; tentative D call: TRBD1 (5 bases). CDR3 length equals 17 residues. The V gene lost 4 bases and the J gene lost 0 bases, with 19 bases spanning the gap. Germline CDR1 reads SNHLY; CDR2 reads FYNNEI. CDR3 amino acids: CASSARTTFSLSYEQYF. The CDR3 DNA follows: TGTGCCAGCAGTGCGCGGACAACTTTTTCCCTCTCCTACGAGCAGTACTTC.

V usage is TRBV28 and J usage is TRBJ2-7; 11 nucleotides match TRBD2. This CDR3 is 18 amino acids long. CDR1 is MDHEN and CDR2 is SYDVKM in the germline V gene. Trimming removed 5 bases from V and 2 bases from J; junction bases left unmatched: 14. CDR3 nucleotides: TGTGCCAGCAGTCTCATACTAGCGGGAGAGACGGGGCCCTACGAGCAGTACTTC. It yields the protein CASSLILAGETGPYEQYF.

The CDR3 region has the DNA TGTGCCACCAGCAGAGGGGACCCGGGACAGGGACGCCTCTCCTACGAGCAGTACTTC. It translates to CATSRGDPGQGRLSYEQYF. This chain links TRBV15 with TRBJ2-7; the match to TRBD1 covers 9 bases. The CDR3 covers 19 residues. V was pared by 1 base and J by 0 bases, with 13 bases of the junction left unmatched. Germline V lookup: CDR1 LNHNV, CDR2 YYDKDF (reference sequence). Full variable domain (missing parts from reference TRBV15 and TRBJ2-7): DAMVIQNPRYQVTQFGKPVTLSCSQTLNHNVMYWYQQKSSQAPKLLFHYYDKDFNNEADTPDNFQSRRPNTSFCFLDIRSPGLGDTAMYLCATSRGDPGQGRLSYEQYFGPGTRLTVT.

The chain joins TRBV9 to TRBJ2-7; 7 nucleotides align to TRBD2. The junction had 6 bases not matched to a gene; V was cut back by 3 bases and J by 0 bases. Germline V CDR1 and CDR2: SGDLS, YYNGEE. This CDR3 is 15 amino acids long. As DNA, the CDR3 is TGTGCCAGCAGCGAGTGGGGGGGGAGCTCCTACGAGCAGTACTTC. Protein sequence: CASSEWGGSSYEQYF. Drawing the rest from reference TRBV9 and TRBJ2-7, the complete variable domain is DSGVTQTPKHLITATGQRVTLRCSPRSGDLSVYWYQQSLDQGLQFLIQYYNGEERAKGNILERFSAQQFPDLHSELNLSSLELGDSALYFCASSEWGGSSYEQYFGPGTRLTVT.